This T cell receptor beta chain was recorded in a study of blood T cell repertoires in COVID-19. Study overall: Samples of COVID-19 (acute and convalescent) were obtained from the United States, Italy and Spain. T cells, B-cell-depleted T cells, or PBMCs provided the cDNA or gDNA that served as material.

This table comes from immunoSEQ multiplex PCR, and its TCRdb copy is limited to in-frame clones, with some not included. The table lists 8,000 to 10,000 clones, around 81% of them singletons. Germline V gives CDR1 MDHEN, CDR2 SYDVKM. There are 15 residues in the CDR3. V lost 5 bases and J 0 bases, leaving 14 bases between the germline ends. The genes are TRBV28 and TRBJ2-7; possibly TRBD1 for D (5 bases). Sequencing input: peripheral blood. The source is a human donor in a cohort sampled during active COVID-19. Here the CDR3 reads CASSTTAPVSYEQYF. The CDR3 nucleotides read TGTGCCAGCAGTACGACAGCGCCAGTCTCCTACGAGCAGTACTTC. Full variable domain (remainder filled in from reference TRBV28 and TRBJ2-7): DVKVTQSSRYLVKRTGEKVFLECVQDMDHENMFWYRQDPGLGLRLIYFSYDVKMKEKGDIPEGYSVSREKKERFSLILESASTNQTSMYLCASSTTAPVSYEQYFGPGTRLTVT.